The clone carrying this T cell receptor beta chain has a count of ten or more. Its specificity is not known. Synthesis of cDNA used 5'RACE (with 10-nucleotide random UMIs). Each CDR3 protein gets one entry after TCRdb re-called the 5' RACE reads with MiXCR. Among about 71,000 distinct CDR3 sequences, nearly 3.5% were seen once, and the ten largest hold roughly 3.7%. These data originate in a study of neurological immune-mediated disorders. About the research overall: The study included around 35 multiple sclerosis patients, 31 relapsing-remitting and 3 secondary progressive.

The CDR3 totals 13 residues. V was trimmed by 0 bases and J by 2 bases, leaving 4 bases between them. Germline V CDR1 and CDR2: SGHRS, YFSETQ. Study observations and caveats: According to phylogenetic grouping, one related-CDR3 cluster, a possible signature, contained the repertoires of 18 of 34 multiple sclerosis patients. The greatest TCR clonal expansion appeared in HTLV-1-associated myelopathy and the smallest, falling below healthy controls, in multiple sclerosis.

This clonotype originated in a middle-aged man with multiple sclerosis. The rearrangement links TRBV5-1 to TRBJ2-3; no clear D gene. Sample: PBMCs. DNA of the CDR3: TGCGCCAGCAGCTTGGCCTCCACAGATACGCAGTATTTT. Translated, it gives CASSLASTDTQYF.